This TCR beta chain was sequenced during a study of blood T cell repertoires in COVID-19. Overall study: From the United States, Italy and Spain came samples of acute and convalescent COVID-19. Sources were T cells, B-cell-depleted T cells, or PBMCs; the material itself was cDNA or gDNA.

Original processing methods: Estimated nucleated cell counts came from reference gene primer amplification. TCRdb keeps only in-frame clones here, not all; method: immunoSEQ multiplex PCR. V and J calls and clone size are given by that table; D and trimming were obtained from the DNA. Here the sample spans approximately 400,000 clones, roughly four fifths being singletons. This CDR3 contains 16 residues. Trimming stripped 0 bases from V and 1 base from J, with 9 bases between. The V gene's germline CDR1 is LGHDT and CDR2 YNNKEL (reference sequence). The chain couples TRBV3-1 (or the pseudogene TRBV3-2) to TRBJ1-4; unclear D gene. The sample was peripheral blood. The receptor was isolated from a human donor with acute or convalescent COVID-19. The donor label of this sample is uncertain. The DNA for the CDR3 is TGTGCCAGCAGCCAAGATCGGAGGGAAACTAATGAAAAACTGTTTTTT. Translation: CASSQDRRETNEKLFF.